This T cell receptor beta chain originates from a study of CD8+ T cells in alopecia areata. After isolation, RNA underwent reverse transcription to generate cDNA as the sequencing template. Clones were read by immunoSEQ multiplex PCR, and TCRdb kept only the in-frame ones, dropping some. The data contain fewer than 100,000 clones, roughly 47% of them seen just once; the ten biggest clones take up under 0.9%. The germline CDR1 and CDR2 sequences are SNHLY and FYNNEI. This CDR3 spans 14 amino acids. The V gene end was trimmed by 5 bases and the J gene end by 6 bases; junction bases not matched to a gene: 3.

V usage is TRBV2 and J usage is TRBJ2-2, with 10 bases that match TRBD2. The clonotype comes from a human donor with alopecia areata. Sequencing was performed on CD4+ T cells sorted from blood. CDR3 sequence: CASSLLAGPGELFF. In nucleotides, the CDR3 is TGTGCCAGCAGTCTACTAGCGGGACCCGGGGAGCTGTTTTTT.